The next 9 T cell receptor beta chains were all read from a single sample in a study of T-cell reconstitution after alpha-beta-depleted transplantation in children. The authors prepared the TCRbeta library with unique molecular identifiers. TCRdb reprocessed the PCR reads via MiXCR and lists one record per CDR3 protein. The profile shows some 830,000 distinct CDR3 sequences, about 15% of them singletons. This specimen was PBMCs, mostly from graft donor cells, taken 360 days after TCRalphabeta/CD19-depleted stem cell transplant. These receptors all stem from a male patient younger than 18 who had a stem cell transplant for acute lymphoblastic leukemia, so the T cells may come from the graft donor.

The chain uses TRBV5-1 and TRBJ1-1; TRBD1 matches at 8 bases. The CDR3 length is 15 residues. Germline lookup yields CDR1 SGHRS and CDR2 YFSETQ. J gave up 5 bases and V 3 bases, and 9 bases lay outside the gene matches. CDR3 nucleotides: TGCGCCAGCAGCTCTGCAGGGGGCGCCTTGACTGAAGCTTTCTTT. It codes for CASSSAGGALTEAFF.

Only one count was recorded for this clonotype. V and J are TRBV7-2 and TRBJ2-1, with D perhaps matching TRBD2 (7 bases). Germline CDR1 reads SGHTA; CDR2 reads FQGNSA. The ends were cut back, 0 bases at V and 7 bases at J, with 19 bases in the middle. CDR3 length equals 17 residues. CDR3 loop: CASSLAVMRGGTNEQFF. The CDR3 region has the DNA TGTGCCAGCAGCTTAGCGGTCATGAGGGGGGGGACGAATGAGCAGTTCTTC.

The chain employs TRBV3-1 and TRBJ2-5, with D perhaps matching TRBD2 (5 bases). This CDR3 region has 15 residues. V was cut by 1 base and J by 4 bases, with 13 bases left in between. Germline assignment: CDR1 LGHDT and CDR2 YNNKEL (reference sequence). CDR3 bases: TGTGCCAGCAGCCAAGTTGGACTCAGAGGAGAGACCCAGTACTTC. Amino acid sequence: CASSQVGLRGETQYF.

This clonotype appeared many times. The genes are TRBV5-1 and TRBJ2-1; D gene ambiguous. V was shortened by 5 bases and J by 3 bases, with 15 bases between the two germline ends. Germline V CDR1 and CDR2: SGHRS, YFSETQ. The CDR3 loop spans 15 amino acids. The CDR3 DNA sequence: TGCGCCAGCAGGCAGACTCAAAGGGACTACAATGAGCAGTTCTTC. This translates into CASRQTQRDYNEQFF.

The rearrangement uses TRBV29-1 and TRBJ2-1; D is ambiguous. V lost 4 bases and J lost 6, with 16 bases in between. CDR1 is SQVTM and CDR2 is ANQGSEA in the germline V gene. The CDR3 spans 14 residues. CDR3 region: CSVVSGFSSNEQFF. The CDR3 region has the DNA TGCAGCGTTGTTTCCGGGTTTTCATCCAATGAGCAGTTCTTC.

This clonotype showed up many times. The gene calls are TRBV11-2 and TRBJ2-7; no clear D gene. The V gene lost 0 bases and the J gene lost 5 bases, with 11 bases spanning the gap. In germline, CDR1 is SGHAT, CDR2 FQNNGV. The CDR3 is made up of 14 amino acids. CDR3 in amino acids: CASSLDRSYNEQYF. The CDR3 coding sequence is TGTGCCAGCAGCTTAGATCGGAGCTACAACGAGCAGTACTTC.

This clonotype was counted many times. The CDR3 here is CATSDLNIRDRVHNEQFF. DNA of the CDR3: TGTGCCACCAGTGATTTAAATATCCGAGACAGGGTCCACAATGAGCAGTTCTTC. The chain is built from TRBV24-1 and TRBJ2-1; TRBD1 matches at 7 bases. The CDR3 length is 18 residues. Germline trimming cut 1 base from V and 5 bases from J; bases unmatched to any gene: 13. In germline, CDR1 is KGHDR, CDR2 SFDVKD.

The V and J genes are TRBV20-1 and TRBJ2-1; D call uncertain. With 8 bases removed from V and 8 bases from J, the gap between germline ends came to 13 bases. CDR1 is DFQATT and CDR2 is SNEGSKA in the germline V gene (reference sequence). The CDR3 totals 11 residues. The CDR3 protein is CSPLGEDEQFF. Here the CDR3 DNA reads TGCAGTCCTCTGGGTGAAGATGAGCAGTTCTTC.

The gene calls are TRBV5-1 and TRBJ2-3; 11 nucleotides match TRBD1. V lost 0 bases, J lost 5 bases, and 2 bases stayed unmatched. Per the germline V gene, CDR1 is SGHRS and CDR2 is YFSETQ. The CDR3 covers 15 residues. This chain's CDR3 is CASSLAGTGGDTQYF. The CDR3 bases are TGCGCCAGCAGCTTGGCCGGGACAGGGGGAGATACGCAGTATTTT.